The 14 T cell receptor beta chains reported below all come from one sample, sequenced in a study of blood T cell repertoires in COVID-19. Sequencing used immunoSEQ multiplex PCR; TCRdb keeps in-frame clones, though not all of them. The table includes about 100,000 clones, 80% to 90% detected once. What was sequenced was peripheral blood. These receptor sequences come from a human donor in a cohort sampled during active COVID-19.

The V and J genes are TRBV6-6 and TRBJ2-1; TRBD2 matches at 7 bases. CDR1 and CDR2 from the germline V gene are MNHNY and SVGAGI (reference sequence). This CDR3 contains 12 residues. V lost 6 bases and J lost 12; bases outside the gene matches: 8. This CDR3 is CASRGLPRRQFF. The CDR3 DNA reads TGTGCCAGCAGGGGACTACCCCGAAGGCAGTTCTTC.

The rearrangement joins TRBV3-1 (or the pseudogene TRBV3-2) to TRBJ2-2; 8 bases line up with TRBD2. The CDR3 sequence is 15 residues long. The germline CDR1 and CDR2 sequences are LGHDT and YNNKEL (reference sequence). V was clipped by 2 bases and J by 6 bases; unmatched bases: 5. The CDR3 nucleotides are TGTGCCAGCAGCCAAACAGGGACTAGAGCCGGGGAGCTGTTTTTT. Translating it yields CASSQTGTRAGELFF.

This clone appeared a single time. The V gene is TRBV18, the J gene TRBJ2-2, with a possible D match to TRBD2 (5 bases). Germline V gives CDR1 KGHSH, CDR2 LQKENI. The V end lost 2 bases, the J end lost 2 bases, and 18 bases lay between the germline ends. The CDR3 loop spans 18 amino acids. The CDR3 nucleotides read TGTGCCAGCTCACCAAACAGAGACTACAAATTAAACACCGGGGAGCTGTTTTTT. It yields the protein CASSPNRDYKLNTGELFF. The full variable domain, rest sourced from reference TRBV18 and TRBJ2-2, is NAGVMQNPRHLVRRRGQEARLRCSPMKGHSHVYWYRQLPEEGLKFMVYLQKENIIDESGMPKERFSAEFPKEGPSILRIQQVVRGDSAAYFCASSPNRDYKLNTGELFFGEGSRLTVL.

The CDR3 DNA is TGTGCCAGCAGCGGTAGGGGGGGAGAACTAGCGGGGTTCAATGAGCAGTTCTTC. Its translation is CASSGRGGELAGFNEQFF. The genes are TRBV7-6 and TRBJ2-1; 10 positions agree with TRBD2. The V gene's germline CDR1 is SGHVS and CDR2 FNYEAQ. The CDR3 consists of 18 residues. The J segment lost 6 bases and the V segment lost 5 bases, leaving 16 bases of the junction unmatched.

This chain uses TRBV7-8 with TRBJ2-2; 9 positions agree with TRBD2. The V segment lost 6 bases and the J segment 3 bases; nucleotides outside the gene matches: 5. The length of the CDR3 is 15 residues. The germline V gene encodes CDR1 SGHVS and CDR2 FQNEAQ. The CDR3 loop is CASSTKREDTGELFF. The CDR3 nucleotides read TGTGCCAGCAGTACGAAGCGGGAGGACACCGGGGAGCTGTTTTTT.

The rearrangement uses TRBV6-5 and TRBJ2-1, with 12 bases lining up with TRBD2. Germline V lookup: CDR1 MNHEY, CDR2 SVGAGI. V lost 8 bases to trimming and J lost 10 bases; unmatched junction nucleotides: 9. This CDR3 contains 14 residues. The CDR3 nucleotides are TGTGCCAGCGCTTCACTAGCGGGAGGAGGCGAGCAGTTCTTC. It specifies CASASLAGGGEQFF.

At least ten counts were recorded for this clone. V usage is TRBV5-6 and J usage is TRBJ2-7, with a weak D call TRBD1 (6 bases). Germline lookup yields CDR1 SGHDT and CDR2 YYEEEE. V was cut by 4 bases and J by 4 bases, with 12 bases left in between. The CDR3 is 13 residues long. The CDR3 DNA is TGTGCCAGCAGCGAGACAGGTCTGTACGAGCAGTACTTC. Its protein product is CASSETGLYEQYF.

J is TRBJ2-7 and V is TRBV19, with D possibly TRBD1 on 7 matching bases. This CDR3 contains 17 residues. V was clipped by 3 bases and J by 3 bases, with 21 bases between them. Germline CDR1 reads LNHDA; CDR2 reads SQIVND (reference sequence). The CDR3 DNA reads TGTGCCAGTAGTATCGGAGGTGGGCGGGACAGATTCTACGAGCAGTACTTC. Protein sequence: CASSIGGGRDRFYEQYF.

In nucleotides, the CDR3 is TGTGCCAGCAGCTTGGGACAGGGTAACTATCACGAGCAGTACTTC. Its translation: CASSLGQGNYHEQYF. This chain connects TRBV5-6 to TRBJ2-7; TRBD1 matches 7 bases. Germline V gene data show CDR1 as SGHDT and CDR2 as YYEEEE. Trimming removed 0 bases from V and 5 bases from J; junction bases left unmatched: 8. This CDR3 spans 15 amino acids.

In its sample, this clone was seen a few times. The CDR3 loop is CASSQDIGGQETQYF. Here the CDR3 DNA reads TGTGCCAGCAGCCAAGATATCGGGGGGCAAGAGACCCAGTACTTC. V usage is TRBV4-2 and J usage is TRBJ2-5, with 7 bases aligning to TRBD2. V was clipped by 0 bases and J by 2 bases; unmatched bases: 3. This CDR3 spans 15 amino acids. Germline values: CDR1 LGHNA, CDR2 YNFKEQ.

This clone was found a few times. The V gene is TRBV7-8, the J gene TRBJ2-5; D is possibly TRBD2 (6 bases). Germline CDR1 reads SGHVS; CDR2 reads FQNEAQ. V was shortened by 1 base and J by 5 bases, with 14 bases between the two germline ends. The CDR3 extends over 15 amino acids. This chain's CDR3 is CASSLVPSVAETQYF. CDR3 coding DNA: TGTGCCAGCAGCTTAGTACCTAGCGTCGCGGAGACCCAGTACTTC.

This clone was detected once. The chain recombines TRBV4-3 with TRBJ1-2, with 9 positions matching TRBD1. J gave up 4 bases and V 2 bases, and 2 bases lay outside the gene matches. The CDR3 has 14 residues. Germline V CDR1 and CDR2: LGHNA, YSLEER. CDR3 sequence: CASSQRDRAYGYTF. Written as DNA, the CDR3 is TGCGCCAGCAGCCAAAGGGACAGGGCCTATGGCTACACCTTC.

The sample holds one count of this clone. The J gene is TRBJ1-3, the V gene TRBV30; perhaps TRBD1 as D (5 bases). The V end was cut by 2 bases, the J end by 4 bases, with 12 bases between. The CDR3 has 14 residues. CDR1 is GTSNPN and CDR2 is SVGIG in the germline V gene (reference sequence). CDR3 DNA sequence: TGTGCCTGGAGTTACGGTGGGGCGGGAAACACCATATATTTT. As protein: CAWSYGGAGNTIYF. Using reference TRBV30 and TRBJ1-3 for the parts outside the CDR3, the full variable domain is SQTIHQWPATLVQPVGSPLSLECTVEGTSNPNLYWYRQAAGRGLQLLFYSVGIGQISSEVPQNLSASRPQDRQFILSSKKLLLSDSGFYLCAWSYGGAGNTIYFGEGSWLTVV.

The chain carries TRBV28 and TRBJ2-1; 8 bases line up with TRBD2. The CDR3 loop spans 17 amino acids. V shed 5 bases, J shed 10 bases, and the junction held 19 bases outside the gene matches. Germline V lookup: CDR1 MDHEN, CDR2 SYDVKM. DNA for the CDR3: TGTGCCAGCAGTGCCGCGAGCGGGAGAGCCAACTTTATCGAGCAGTTCTTC. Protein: CASSAASGRANFIEQFF.